These 17 T cell receptor beta chains came from one sample sequenced in a study of T cells in Graves' hyperthyroidism and ophthalmopathy. RNA transcripts yielded amplified TCR beta CDR3 regions. The study used the HTBI primer set for a first-round RT-PCR of the TCR CDR3. TCRdb passed the multiplex PCR reads through MiXCR, listing each CDR3 protein once. Among over 450,000 distinct CDR3 sequences listed, roughly 18% were seen once. The sample consisted of blood. These receptors were collected from a woman between 18 and 29 years old with Graves' ophthalmopathy.

This clonotype was found many times. The J gene is TRBJ2-7, the V gene TRBV5-1, with 8 bases fitting TRBD1. This CDR3 region has 13 residues. The germline V gene encodes CDR1 SGHRS and CDR2 YFSETQ. V was clipped by 6 bases and J by 5 bases; unmatched bases: 7. The DNA for the CDR3 is TGCGCCAGCAAACGGACAGGGTTGAACGAGCAGTACTTC. It is translated as CASKRTGLNEQYF. The full variable domain, with the rest looked up from reference TRBV5-1 and TRBJ2-7, is KAGVTQTPRYLIKTRGQQVTLSCSPISGHRSVSWYQQTPGQGLQFLFEYFSETQRNKGNFPGRFSGRQFSNSRSEMNVSTLELGDSALYLCASKRTGLNEQYFGPGTRLTVT.

This chain links TRBV9 with TRBJ2-5; tentative D call: TRBD2 (5 bases). Germline V CDR1 and CDR2: SGDLS, YYNGEE. V lost 0 bases, J lost 5 bases, and 11 bases lay in between. The CDR3 is 14 residues long. The CDR3 is CASSVGGSWETQYF. CDR3 sequence (DNA): TGTGCCAGCAGCGTAGGAGGGAGTTGGGAGACCCAGTACTTC.

This chain links TRBV5-1 with TRBJ2-5, with D tentatively TRBD2 (5 bases). The CDR3 has 14 amino acids. Germline CDR1 is SGHRS and CDR2 is YFSETQ. V dropped 7 bases and J dropped 7 bases, with 20 bases sitting between them. CDR3 sequence (DNA): TGCGCCAGCTTCGAGGGTAGCGCGGTTGGGACCCAGTACTTC. This translates into CASFEGSAVGTQYF.

This chain connects TRBV9 to TRBJ2-6, with 8 bases fitting TRBD1. From germline, CDR1 is SGDLS and CDR2 YYNGEE. The CDR3 has 15 amino acids. V lost 3 bases to trimming and J lost 2 bases; unmatched junction nucleotides: 1. For the CDR3, the DNA is TGTGCCAGCAGCGAACAGGGGGCTGGGGCCAACGTCCTGACTTTC. Its translation is CASSEQGAGANVLTF.

This rearrangement joins TRBV6-1 to TRBJ2-1; D is unresolved. The CDR3 extends over 16 amino acids. Trimming pared 3 bases from V and 4 bases from J, leaving 16 bases between. From germline, CDR1 is MNHNS and CDR2 SASEGT. CDR3 coding DNA: TGTGCCAGCAGTGATGCCCCCACGGAGAGGTACAATGAGCAGTTCTTC. Translation gives CASSDAPTERYNEQFF.

This clonotype was detected only a few times. The chain joins TRBV28 to TRBJ1-5, with D possibly matching TRBD1 (6 bases). The V gene's germline CDR1 is MDHEN and CDR2 SYDVKM. This CDR3 has 12 amino acids. Trimming removed 7 bases from V and 6 bases from J, with 10 bases in between. The CDR3 region has the DNA TGTGCCAGCATTAGGGGGGGTCAGCCCCAGCATTTT. Translation: CASIRGGQPQHF.

This chain links TRBV28 with TRBJ2-5; D remains ambiguous. The CDR3 consists of 11 residues. The germline V gene has CDR1 MDHEN and CDR2 SYDVKM. Trimming shortened V by 2 bases and J by 14 bases, and 12 bases separated the two germline ends. The CDR3 spells CASSLNQFFYF. The CDR3 DNA follows: TGTGCCAGCAGTTTAAATCAGTTTTTTTACTTC.

This clonotype was seen more than once but under ten times. V usage is TRBV15 and J usage is TRBJ2-7; 7 bases line up with TRBD2. Germline V CDR1 and CDR2: LNHNV, YYDKDF (reference sequence). The CDR3 extends over 16 amino acids. The V gene end was trimmed by 1 base and the J gene end by 6 bases; junction bases not matched to a gene: 12. As DNA, the CDR3 is TGTGCCACCAGCAGAGGGTTCGGCGGGGGTCATCCCGAGCAGTACTTC. It encodes CATSRGFGGGHPEQYF.

This clonotype was counted a few times. This rearrangement joins TRBV4-1 to TRBJ1-5, with D tentatively TRBD1 (5 bases). The CDR3 sequence is 13 residues long. Germline V CDR1 and CDR2: MGHRA, YSYEKL. Trimming shortened V by 5 bases and J by 2 bases, and 7 bases separated the two germline ends. CDR3 sequence reads: CASSTRGNQPQHF. For the CDR3, the DNA is TGCGCCAGCAGCACCAGGGGCAATCAGCCCCAGCATTTT.

Concerning this clonotype itself: This may be a read error, as it is one base from a much larger clone. This chain joins TRBV5-1 and TRBJ1-1, with D possibly TRBD1 on 5 matching bases. Between the trimmed V and J ends, which lost 2 bases and 1 base, there was a span of 12 bases. The CDR3 covers 15 residues. The germline V gene encodes CDR1 SGHRS and CDR2 YFSETQ. CDR3 DNA sequence: TGCGCCAGCAGCTTTAAAACCGGACAGAACACTGAAGCTTTCTTT. Amino acid sequence: CASSFKTGQNTEAFF.

This clonotype appeared many times. V and J are TRBV3-1 and TRBJ1-1, with D unclear. The CDR3 totals 15 residues. The V gene lost 2 bases and the J gene lost 1 base, with 11 bases spanning the gap. Germline loops: CDR1 LGHDT, CDR2 YNNKEL (reference sequence). CDR3 region: CASSQSHGANTEAFF. As DNA, the CDR3 is TGTGCCAGCAGCCAATCCCATGGAGCGAACACTGAAGCTTTCTTT.

This clonotype has a handful of counts. The CDR3 sequence is CASSIDGTPHTEAFF. CDR3 DNA: TGTGCCAGTAGTATAGACGGGACACCTCACACTGAAGCTTTCTTT. The rearrangement joins TRBV19 to TRBJ1-1; tentatively, D is TRBD1 (6 bases). There are 15 residues in the CDR3. Germline values: CDR1 LNHDA, CDR2 SQIVND (reference sequence). The V and J ends lost 0 bases and 3 bases respectively, with 11 bases between them.

This clonotype was picked up many times. The V gene is TRBV20-1, the J gene TRBJ1-6, with D possibly matching TRBD1 (5 bases). The CDR3 totals 14 residues. Trimming took 3 bases from V and 8 from J, leaving 14 bases between them. From germline, CDR1 is DFQATT and CDR2 SNEGSKA (reference sequence). CDR3 loop: CSASAGEVDSPLHF. CDR3 DNA: TGCAGTGCTAGCGCGGGGGAAGTCGATTCACCCCTCCACTTT.

In its sample, this clonotype was seen many times. The rearrangement uses TRBV7-9 and TRBJ2-3; 7 positions agree with TRBD2. The V gene end was trimmed by 2 bases and the J gene end by 2 bases; junction bases not matched to a gene: 7. Germline loops: CDR1 SEHNR, CDR2 FQNEAQ (reference sequence). The CDR3 is 16 amino acids. This CDR3 reads CASSLWGGGATDTQYF. Here the CDR3 DNA reads TGTGCCAGCAGCTTATGGGGGGGGGGTGCCACAGATACGCAGTATTTT. Combining the CDR3 with reference TRBV7-9 and TRBJ2-3 gives the whole variable domain DTGVSQNPRHKITKRGQNVTFRCDPISEHNRLYWYRQTLGQGPEFLTYFQNEAQLEKSRLLSDRFSAERPKGSFSTLEIQRTEQGDSAMYLCASSLWGGGATDTQYFGPGTRLTVL.

The V gene is TRBV9, the J gene TRBJ1-2; 9 bases align to TRBD1. V gave up 4 bases and J gave up 8 bases; unmatched junction bases: 6. Germline assignment: CDR1 SGDLS and CDR2 YYNGEE. This CDR3 spans 13 amino acids. The CDR3 DNA sequence: TGTGCCAGCAGCCGGACAGGGGAGAGCGGCTACACCTTC. It encodes CASSRTGESGYTF.

The chain employs TRBV20-1 and TRBJ1-5, with 11 positions matching TRBD1. Trimming removed 6 bases from V and 4 bases from J; junction bases left unmatched: 5. This CDR3 contains 14 residues. The germline CDR1 and CDR2 sequences are DFQATT and SNEGSKA (reference sequence). The DNA for the CDR3 is TGCAGTGCACCTGGACAGGGGGCTAATCAGCCCCAGCATTTT. This codes for CSAPGQGANQPQHF.

The table lists this clonotype with a few counts. J is TRBJ2-5 and V is TRBV30; 15 bases line up with TRBD2. J lost 4 bases, V lost 3 bases, and 6 bases had no gene match. There are 16 residues in the CDR3. The germline CDR1 and CDR2 sequences are GTSNPN and SVGIG (reference sequence). The chain's CDR3 is CAWRGLAGGVGETQYF. CDR3 DNA sequence: TGTGCCTGGAGGGGACTAGCGGGAGGAGTGGGAGAGACCCAGTACTTC.